The T cell receptor beta chain under discussion was sequenced for a study of T-cell memory formation after mild COVID-19. Study-wide points: SARS-CoV-2 specificity of second-wave clones peaking day 37 was unconfirmed. Day 15 to 85 contractors were CD4/CD8 balanced; later expanders leaned CD4+. Cross-reactive memory apparently joined, as some responding clones appeared in pre-infection memory.

Germline loops: CDR1 SGHTA, CDR2 FQGNSA. The CDR3 sequence is 14 residues long. Trimming removed 3 bases from V and 6 bases from J, with 15 bases in between. This clonotype has a handful of counts. Its antigen is as yet unknown. TCRdb reprocessed the 5' RACE reads via MiXCR and lists one record per CDR3 protein. The data hold under 300,000 distinct CDR3 sequences, with about 16% observed a single time. The clonotype was recovered from a man younger than 30 who had mild COVID-19 (a few samples of this study predate the infection). Cell type and time point are not known. Sequencing used PBMCs or a T cell subset sorted from them (not recorded which). The chain joins TRBV7-2 to TRBJ2-7, with D uncertain. The DNA of the CDR3 is TGTGCCAGCAGCTTCGACGGTCAGGACCCCGAGCAGTACGTC. It is translated as CASSFDGQDPEQYV.